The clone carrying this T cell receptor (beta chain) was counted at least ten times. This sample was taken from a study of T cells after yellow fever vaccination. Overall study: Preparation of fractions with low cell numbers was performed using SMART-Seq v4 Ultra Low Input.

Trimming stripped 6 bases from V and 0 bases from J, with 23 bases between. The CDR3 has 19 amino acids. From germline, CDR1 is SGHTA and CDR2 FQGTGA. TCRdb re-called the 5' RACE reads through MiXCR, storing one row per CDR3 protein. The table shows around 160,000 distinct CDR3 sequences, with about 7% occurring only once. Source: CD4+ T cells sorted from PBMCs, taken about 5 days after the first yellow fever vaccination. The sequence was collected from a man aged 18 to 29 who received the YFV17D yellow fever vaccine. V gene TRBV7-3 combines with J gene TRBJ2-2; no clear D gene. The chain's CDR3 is CASSLTGLFGRSNTGELFF. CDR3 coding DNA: TGTGCCAGCAGTCTCACGGGTTTGTTCGGGCGATCGAACACCGGGGAGCTGTTTTTT.